This T cell receptor beta chain was sequenced for a study of CD8+CD57+ T cells in acquired aplastic anemia. Findings and limits, study-wide: Statistical testing detected no significant gap in CD8+ Simpson's diversity between patients and controls.

CDR1 and CDR2 from the germline V gene are KGHDR and SFDVKD. Losses at the gene ends were 3 bases for V and 6 bases for J; bases not matched to a gene: 9. The CDR3 runs 16 residues. Patients who underwent sequencing had shown CD8+CD57+ cell expansion by flow cytometry. Patients, without exception, had severe acquired aplastic anemia. The TCR beta profiling, which covered VDJ combination and CDR3 sequence, was carried out using genomic DNA as the template. MiXCR was run by TCRdb on the reads, yielding one entry per CDR3 protein. The sample lists about 150,000 distinct CDR3 sequences, 52% occurring once. As to this clonotype: Its antigen is undetermined.

V gene TRBV24-1 combines with J gene TRBJ2-1; 8 bases are a match to TRBD2. The specimen sequenced was sorted CD4+, CD8+, or CD8+CD57+ T cells (not recorded which) from PBMCs. The sequence derives from a human donor with aplastic anemia. The CDR3 loop reads CATSDRSGALFNEQFF. Here the CDR3 DNA reads TGTGCCACCAGTGATCGTAGCGGGGCCTTGTTCAATGAGCAGTTCTTC.